These 23 T cell receptor beta chains came from one sample sequenced in a study of cytomegalovirus exposure and HLA in healthy donors. Assay: immunoSEQ multiplex PCR; the TCRdb copy retains only in-frame clones and omits some. The sample shows 200,000 or so clones, 80% to 90% of them seen only once. Sequenced input: PBMCs. All receptors derive from a woman between 18 and 29 years old in good health and CMV-seronegative.

V and J are TRBV28 and TRBJ2-4; 7 bases fit TRBD1. V dropped 7 bases and J dropped 9; count of bases not matched to a gene: 6. The CDR3 spans 12 residues. Germline CDR1 reads MDHEN; CDR2 reads SYDVKM. CDR3 sequence (DNA): TGTGCCAGCAACATAGGGGGCGGCATTCAGTACTTC. As protein: CASNIGGGIQYF. Variable domain in full (rest from reference TRBV28 and TRBJ2-4): DVKVTQSSRYLVKRTGEKVFLECVQDMDHENMFWYRQDPGLGLRLIYFSYDVKMKEKGDIPEGYSVSREKKERFSLILESASTNQTSMYLCASNIGGGIQYFGAGTRLSVL.

The chain links TRBV6-1 to TRBJ2-7; 8 nucleotides align to TRBD2. The CDR3 covers 14 residues. V shed 5 bases and J 9 bases; nucleotides not matched to a gene: 12. CDR1 is MNHNS and CDR2 is SASEGT in the germline V gene. The CDR3 DNA follows: TGTGCCAGCAGTCCACTGGGGGTAGCGGGATCGCAGTACTTC. Translated: CASSPLGVAGSQYF.

The chain recombines TRBV28 with TRBJ2-7, with 11 bases matching TRBD1. The CDR3 is 15 amino acids. Germline loops: CDR1 MDHEN, CDR2 SYDVKM. J lost 5 bases, V lost 3 bases, and 6 bases had no gene match. This CDR3 is CASSFGGQGADEQYF. CDR3 sequence (DNA): TGTGCCAGCAGTTTTGGAGGACAGGGGGCTGACGAGCAGTACTTC.

The J gene is TRBJ1-2, the V gene TRBV5-1; 10 positions agree with TRBD1. Germline V CDR1 and CDR2: SGHRS, YFSETQ. The CDR3 runs 14 residues. The J segment lost 3 bases and the V segment lost 3 bases, leaving 2 bases of the junction unmatched. The CDR3 reads CASSWGTGDYGYTF. The CDR3 bases are TGCGCCAGCAGCTGGGGGACAGGGGACTATGGCTACACCTTC.

The genes are TRBV9 and TRBJ2-1, with 7 bases fitting TRBD2. With 0 bases clipped from V and 4 bases from J, the junction kept 4 bases outside the gene matches. Germline V lookup: CDR1 SGDLS, CDR2 YYNGEE. The CDR3 has 15 residues. The CDR3 protein is CASSVVGSGYNEQFF. The CDR3, as DNA: TGTGCCAGCAGCGTAGTTGGTAGCGGGTACAATGAGCAGTTCTTC.

V is TRBV19 and J is TRBJ1-1; D remains ambiguous. In germline, CDR1 is LNHDA, CDR2 SQIVND (reference sequence). Between the trimmed V and J ends, which lost 2 bases and 1 base, there was a span of 8 bases. The CDR3 length is 14 residues. The CDR3 DNA reads as TGTGCCAGTAGTATACTCCCAGGGAACACTGAAGCTTTCTTT. Amino acids: CASSILPGNTEAFF. Full variable domain (missing parts from reference TRBV19 and TRBJ1-1): DGGITQSPKYLFRKEGQNVTLSCEQNLNHDAMYWYRQDPGQGLRLIYYSQIVNDFQKGDIAEGYSVSREKKESFPLTVTSAQKNPTAFYLCASSILPGNTEAFFGQGTRLTVV.

This clone occurred a few times. The chain joins TRBV6-1 to TRBJ1-5; the D gene is possibly TRBD1 (6 bases). This CDR3 is 14 amino acids long. Trimming took 2 bases from V and 6 from J, leaving 11 bases between them. Germline CDR1 reads MNHNS; CDR2 reads SASEGT. For the CDR3, the DNA is TGTGCCAGCAGTGAATATGGGGGCACTCAGCCCCAGCATTTT. It is translated as CASSEYGGTQPQHF.

V usage is TRBV27 and J usage is TRBJ2-2, with 8 nucleotides matching TRBD1. CDR1 and CDR2 (germline): MNHEY, SMNVEV (reference sequence). The CDR3 totals 15 residues. The J segment lost 5 bases and the V segment lost 5 bases, leaving 7 bases of the junction unmatched. The CDR3 DNA follows: TGTGCCAGCAGTCTGACAGGGGTGACTACCGGGGAGCTGTTTTTT. It codes for CASSLTGVTTGELFF.

This clone occurred once. The CDR3 coding sequence is TGCGCCAGCAGCCAAGATGCTAGTGGGGAGACCCAGTACTTC. This codes for CASSQDASGETQYF. V gene TRBV4-1 combines with J gene TRBJ2-5; D is unclear. From germline, CDR1 is MGHRA and CDR2 YSYEKL. The V end was cut by 0 bases, the J end by 5 bases, with 10 bases between. This CDR3 is built from 14 residues.

The chain recombines TRBV4-1 with TRBJ2-3, with 10 bases fitting TRBD2. The CDR3 has 19 residues. Germline values: CDR1 MGHRA, CDR2 YSYEKL. After removal of 0 bases from V and 3 bases from J, the junction contained 12 bases not matched to a gene. As DNA, the CDR3 is TGCGCCAGCAGCCAAGACATGGAATCCGGGACTAGCGTTACAGATACGCAGTATTTT. Its translation: CASSQDMESGTSVTDTQYF.

The DNA of the CDR3 is TGTGCCAGCAGACCGGCTCGGGTAGGCACTGAAGCTTTCTTT. Amino acid sequence: CASRPARVGTEAFF. J is TRBJ1-1 and V is TRBV6-1, with D hard to call. Trimming cost V 6 bases and J 4 bases, with 15 bases left between them. CDR1 MNHNS and CDR2 SASEGT come from the germline V gene. The CDR3 runs 14 residues.

The chain combines TRBV5-4 with TRBJ2-2; 10 bases align to TRBD1. V shed 4 bases, J shed 5 bases, and the junction held 11 bases outside the gene matches. The CDR3 is 17 residues long. Germline V lookup: CDR1 SGHNT, CDR2 YYREEE (reference sequence). CDR3 coding DNA: TGTGCCAGCAGCCTTCACCGAGACAGGGGGCAAACCGGGGAGCTGTTTTTT. This encodes CASSLHRDRGQTGELFF.

The V call is TRBV4-2, the J call TRBJ2-7; possibly TRBD2 for D (6 bases). CDR3 size: 13 residues. The V gene's germline CDR1 is LGHNA and CDR2 YNFKEQ. V gave up 2 bases and J gave up 6 bases, with 11 bases separating them. The CDR3 nucleotides are TGTGCCAGCAGCCAAACGGGAGCTGGCGAGCAGTACTTC. This codes for CASSQTGAGEQYF.

The J gene is TRBJ2-1, the V gene TRBV19; 7 positions match TRBD1. Unmatched junction bases numbered 6, after V lost 1 base and J lost 0 bases. Germline V gives CDR1 LNHDA, CDR2 SQIVND (reference sequence). This CDR3 has 17 residues. CDR3 nucleotides: TGTGCCAGTAGTATAGGACAGGGTCTACCCTCCTACAATGAGCAGTTCTTC. Amino acid sequence: CASSIGQGLPSYNEQFF.

This clone was seen a handful of times. The CDR3 here is CASSWDNSYEQYF. DNA of the CDR3: TGTGCCAGCAGTTGGGACAACTCCTACGAGCAGTACTTC. The chain is built from TRBV2 and TRBJ2-7; tentatively, D is TRBD1 (6 bases). The germline V gene encodes CDR1 SNHLY and CDR2 FYNNEI. The CDR3 is made up of 13 amino acids. The V and J ends lost 5 bases and 0 bases respectively, with 8 bases between them. The complete variable domain, with remaining parts taken from reference TRBV2 and TRBJ2-7, reads EPEVTQTPSHQVTQMGQEVILRCVPISNHLYFYWYRQILGQKVEFLVSFYNNEISEKSEIFDDQFSVERPDGSNFTLKIRSTKLEDSAMYFCASSWDNSYEQYFGPGTRLTVT.

The CDR3 bases are TGTGCCAGCAGCGAAGTACAGGGGTATGAAGCTTTCTTT. This sequence encodes CASSEVQGYEAFF. The chain is built from TRBV6-5 and TRBJ1-1; TRBD1 agrees at 7 bases. Trimming cost V 6 bases and J 7 bases; bases outside gene matches: 8. The germline V gene has CDR1 MNHEY and CDR2 SVGAGI. The CDR3 runs 13 residues.

The CDR3 reads CASSRYTGALYEQYF. CDR3 DNA: TGCGCCAGCAGCCGATATACAGGGGCGCTCTACGAGCAGTACTTC. This chain connects TRBV5-1 to TRBJ2-7, with 7 positions matching TRBD1. The germline V gene encodes CDR1 SGHRS and CDR2 YFSETQ. CDR3 length: 15 amino acids. With V trimmed by 4 bases and J by 3 bases, 10 bases remained unmatched.

This clone was observed a handful of times. The J gene is TRBJ2-1, the V gene TRBV5-1, with 9 bases lining up with TRBD2. The CDR3 runs to 14 residues. The ends lost 5 bases at V and 2 bases at J; junction bases unmatched: 2. The V gene's germline CDR1 is SGHRS and CDR2 YFSETQ. This CDR3 is CASRREGPYNEQFF. In DNA, the CDR3 is TGCGCCAGCAGGCGGGAGGGCCCCTACAATGAGCAGTTCTTC. Full variable domain (missing parts from reference TRBV5-1 and TRBJ2-1): KAGVTQTPRYLIKTRGQQVTLSCSPISGHRSVSWYQQTPGQGLQFLFEYFSETQRNKGNFPGRFSGRQFSNSRSEMNVSTLELGDSALYLCASRREGPYNEQFFGPGTRLTVL.

The chain joins TRBV9 to TRBJ1-3; TRBD1 aligns across 7 bases. Germline assignment: CDR1 SGDLS and CDR2 YYNGEE. This CDR3 region has 16 residues. The V gene end was trimmed by 2 bases and the J gene end by 2 bases; junction bases not matched to a gene: 7. The CDR3 region is CASSVGTEFTGNTIYF. As DNA, the CDR3 is TGTGCCAGCAGCGTCGGGACAGAGTTTACTGGAAACACCATATATTTT.

The chain is built from TRBV15 and TRBJ1-2, with D perhaps matching TRBD1 (5 bases). Germline-derived CDR1 and CDR2 are LNHNV and YYDKDF (reference sequence). The CDR3 totals 16 residues. V lost 1 base and J 5 bases, leaving 17 bases between the germline ends. The CDR3 protein is CATSRAPPGGRYGYTF. CDR3 in DNA: TGTGCCACCAGCAGAGCCCCCCCCGGGGGACGGTATGGCTACACCTTC. Filled out from reference TRBV15 and TRBJ1-2, the complete variable domain reads DAMVIQNPRYQVTQFGKPVTLSCSQTLNHNVMYWYQQKSSQAPKLLFHYYDKDFNNEADTPDNFQSRRPNTSFCFLDIRSPGLGDTAMYLCATSRAPPGGRYGYTFGSGTRLTVV.

The rearrangement joins TRBV5-1 to TRBJ1-1; 8 bases agree with TRBD1. The CDR3 is 18 residues long. Germline V gene lookup returns CDR1 SGHRS and CDR2 YFSETQ. With V trimmed by 7 bases and J by 0 bases, 17 bases remained unmatched. Here the CDR3 reads CASRPIGTGDWMNTEAFF. Here the CDR3 DNA reads TGCGCCAGCCGCCCCATAGGGACAGGCGATTGGATGAACACTGAAGCTTTCTTT.

The chain joins TRBV10-3 to TRBJ2-3; 7 positions agree with TRBD2. Germline assignment: CDR1 ENHRY and CDR2 SYGVKD. V trimming: 4 bases; J trimming: 4 bases; junction bases outside the gene matches: 5. This CDR3 has 14 residues. DNA for the CDR3: TGTGCCATCAGTGCGGGAGGCGGGGCAGATACGCAGTATTTT. It yields the protein CAISAGGGADTQYF.

CDR3 bases: TGTGCCAGCTCTGTCTCTGGAAACACCATATATTTT. It encodes CASSVSGNTIYF. This rearrangement joins TRBV28 to TRBJ1-3; D is unclear. Germline lookup yields CDR1 MDHEN and CDR2 SYDVKM. This CDR3 is 12 amino acids long. V lost 8 bases and J 0 bases, leaving 5 bases between the germline ends.